The 22 T cell receptor beta chains reported below all come from one sample, sequenced in a study of blood T cells in healthy people across ages. A second about 6 to 11 cycle PCR used barcoded and J-beta primers. TCRdb re-called the 5' RACE reads with MiXCR, one entry per CDR3 protein. The table lists 850,000 to 950,000 distinct CDR3 sequences, 29% of them singletons. Sequencing was carried out using blood. The receptors shown here come from a woman of 80 years or more in good health.

This clonotype showed up many times. V and J are TRBV10-1 and TRBJ2-5; D gene uncertain. This CDR3 has 12 amino acids. Between the trimmed V and J ends, which lost 4 bases and 1 base, there was a span of 4 bases. The germline V gene encodes CDR1 WNHNN and CDR2 SYGVQD (reference sequence). CDR3 amino acids: CASSATQETQYF. The CDR3, as DNA: TGCGCCAGCAGTGCGACCCAAGAGACCCAGTACTTC.

This clonotype was found many times. V gene TRBV5-1 combines with J gene TRBJ1-1; perhaps TRBD1 as D (5 bases). Germline V gene data show CDR1 as SGHRS and CDR2 as YFSETQ. V was cut by 4 bases and J by 3 bases, with 16 bases left in between. The length of the CDR3 is 15 residues. The chain's CDR3 is CASSPGGAGDTEAFF. CDR3 bases: TGCGCCAGCAGCCCTGGAGGGGCGGGCGACACTGAAGCTTTCTTT. The variable domain in full, completed from reference TRBV5-1 and TRBJ1-1, reads KAGVTQTPRYLIKTRGQQVTLSCSPISGHRSVSWYQQTPGQGLQFLFEYFSETQRNKGNFPGRFSGRQFSNSRSEMNVSTLELGDSALYLCASSPGGAGDTEAFFGQGTRLTVV.

The chain is built from TRBV20-1 and TRBJ1-2; 8 bases match TRBD1. CDR1 is DFQATT and CDR2 is SNEGSKA in the germline V gene (reference sequence). The CDR3 spans 14 residues. Losses at the gene ends were 5 bases for V and 8 bases for J; bases not matched to a gene: 13. Here the CDR3 reads CSAGGQANGNGYTF. In DNA, the CDR3 is TGCAGTGCTGGGGGACAGGCTAACGGGAACGGCTACACCTTC.

This clonotype was recorded a few times. The chain has TRBV15 and TRBJ1-5, with a possible D match to TRBD1 (5 bases). The CDR3 consists of 16 residues. CDR1 is LNHNV, CDR2 YYDKDF, per germline (reference sequence). The V end lost 0 bases, the J end lost 4 bases, and 13 bases lay between the germline ends. The CDR3 bases are TGTGCCACCAGCAGAGATGGGGGAAGTGGGAATCAGCCCCAGCATTTT. Residues: CATSRDGGSGNQPQHF.

As for this clonotype: At one end the junction does not follow the germline gene, possibly because of a read error. The J gene is TRBJ1-4, the V gene TRBV7-9, with 9 bases identical to TRBD1. Germline-derived CDR1 and CDR2 are SEHNR and FQNEAQ (reference sequence). The CDR3 is made up of 15 amino acids. This chain's CDR3 is CASSLGTGENVKLFF. DNA for the CDR3: TGTGCCAGCAGCTTAGGGACAGGGGAAAATGTAAAACTGTTTTTT.

The sample holds many counts of this clonotype. The chain has TRBV6-5 and TRBJ2-1; TRBD1 matches at 7 bases. This CDR3 has 13 amino acids. Trimming removed 7 bases from V and 9 bases from J; junction bases left unmatched: 9. From germline, CDR1 is MNHEY and CDR2 SVGAGI. In nucleotides, the CDR3 is TGTGCCAGCAAACTAACAGGGGCCGGTGAGCAGTTCTTC. Its protein is CASKLTGAGEQFF.

In this sample, this clonotype turned up a few times. The rearrangement joins TRBV10-3 to TRBJ1-1; D ambiguous. Trimming removed 4 bases from V and 4 bases from J, with 10 bases in between. CDR1 ENHRY and CDR2 SYGVKD come from the germline V gene. The CDR3 has 13 amino acids. DNA of the CDR3: TGTGCCATCAGTGCAACTGAGGGCACTGAAGCTTTCTTT. Protein: CAISATEGTEAFF.

In this sample, this clonotype turned up a few times. The chain combines TRBV20-1 with TRBJ1-5; D not resolved. The CDR3 runs 14 residues. V was cut by 3 bases and J by 0 bases, with 9 bases left in between. The germline V gene has CDR1 DFQATT and CDR2 SNEGSKA (reference sequence). Written as DNA, the CDR3 is TGCAGTGCTAGTACAGCGGTTAGCAATCAGCCCCAGCATTTT. Its protein product is CSASTAVSNQPQHF.

V and J are TRBV3-1 and TRBJ2-1; 10 bases fit TRBD2. Trimming took 4 bases from V and 0 from J; bases not matched to a gene: 15. This CDR3 has 20 residues. Germline values: CDR1 LGHDT, CDR2 YNNKEL (reference sequence). The CDR3 DNA sequence: TGTGCCAGCAGCCGAGTCCCGGGGCTAGCGGGGGCGAGCTCCTACAATGAGCAGTTCTTC. Translating it yields CASSRVPGLAGASSYNEQFF.

The rearrangement joins TRBV6-5 to TRBJ1-2; 7 bases map to TRBD1. The CDR3 totals 13 residues. V shed 8 bases and J 2 bases; nucleotides not matched to a gene: 5. Germline V CDR1 and CDR2: MNHEY, SVGAGI. DNA of the CDR3: TGTGCCAGCGGCCCACAGGGGAACTATGGCTACACCTTC. It specifies CASGPQGNYGYTF.

This clonotype came up a few times. The rearrangement uses TRBV6-5 and TRBJ1-5; D not certain. The germline CDR1 and CDR2 sequences are MNHEY and SVGAGI. The CDR3 totals 13 residues. Deletions cut 0 bases from V and 3 bases from J, with 3 bases between. As DNA, the CDR3 is TGTGCCAGCAGTTACTCTCTCAATCAGCCCCAGCATTTT. Translating it yields CASSYSLNQPQHF.

This clonotype was detected many times. The chain has TRBV6-5 and TRBJ1-1, with 11 bases aligning to TRBD1. Germline V gene data show CDR1 as MNHEY and CDR2 as SVGAGI. The V gene end was trimmed by 5 bases and the J gene end by 10 bases; junction bases not matched to a gene: 9. This CDR3 is built from 14 residues. CDR3 sequence: CASSADRGQKGAFF. DNA for the CDR3: TGTGCCAGCAGTGCGGACAGGGGGCAAAAGGGAGCTTTCTTT.

About this clonotype: This may arise from a read error, as a much more abundant clone is one base away. This rearrangement joins TRBV11-2 to TRBJ2-3; D is possibly TRBD1 (7 bases). This CDR3 region has 15 residues. Germline CDR1 SGHAT, CDR2 FQNNGV. CDR3 sequence: CASSLTGVWTGTQYF. The CDR3 DNA reads as TGTGCCAGCAGCTTGACGGGGGTATGGACAGGTACGCAGTATTTT.

This clonotype was recorded a few times. This may be a read error: a much more frequent sequence differs by one nucleotide. The chain employs TRBV5-1 and TRBJ2-1, with 7 bases that match TRBD1. This CDR3 comprises 15 residues. Trimming at V came to 4 bases and at J to 12 bases, leaving 16 bases not matched to a gene. Per germline, CDR1 SGHRS and CDR2 YFSETQ. CDR3 sequence reads: CASSKDPGQPKGQFF. The CDR3 DNA is TGCGCCAGCAGCAAAGACCCGGGACAGCCTAAGGGGCAGTTCTTC.

As to this clonotype: This may arise from a read error, as a much more abundant clone is one base away. The V and J genes are TRBV4-3 and TRBJ1-4; D ambiguous. The CDR3 spans 14 residues. CDR1 and CDR2 (germline): LGHNA, YSLEER. The DNA for the CDR3 is TGCGCCAGCAGCCGCGCGGGAACTAATGAAAAACGGTTTTTT. Its protein is CASSRAGTNEKRFF.

This clonotype was detected many times. This sequence joins TRBV28 and TRBJ2-7; D remains unclear. CDR1 and CDR2 (germline): MDHEN, SYDVKM. The V gene lost 3 bases and the J gene lost 3 bases, with 9 bases spanning the gap. The CDR3 has 13 amino acids. The CDR3, as DNA: TGTGCCAGCAGTTTCGGCGGCCTCTACGAGCAGTACTTC. Translating gives CASSFGGLYEQYF.

V usage is TRBV29-1 and J usage is TRBJ2-3, with TRBD2 matching over 11 bases. Germline CDR1 SQVTM, CDR2 ANQGSEA. V lost 6 bases to trimming and J lost 5 bases; unmatched junction nucleotides: 10. This CDR3 contains 15 residues. CDR3 sequence reads: CSVHRPSGGKDTQYF. DNA for the CDR3: TGCAGCGTCCACCGGCCTAGCGGGGGGAAAGATACGCAGTATTTT.

This clonotype was seen repeatedly, ten times or more. The genes are TRBV12-3 or TRBV12-4 and TRBJ1-2, with 7 nucleotides matching TRBD1. J gave up 0 bases and V 5 bases, and 15 bases lay outside the gene matches. The CDR3 has 18 amino acids. CDR3 coding DNA: TGTGCCAGCAGTACATCATCGGCAGGGGGTAGGGCTAACTATGGCTACACCTTC. Amino acid sequence: CASSTSSAGGRANYGYTF.

This clonotype was seen more than once but under ten times. At one end, the junction sequence differs from germline, possibly due to a read error. The V gene is TRBV9, the J gene TRBJ2-1; 10 bases are a match to TRBD2. Germline V gene sequence: CDR1 SGDLS, CDR2 YYNGEE. The CDR3 length is 17 residues. CDR3 region: CASSSSGGAHNYNERFF. In DNA, the CDR3 is TGTGCCAGCAGCTCCAGCGGGGGGGCCCACAACTACAATGAGCGGTTCTTC.

The sample holds a few counts of this clonotype. The chain links TRBV6-6 to TRBJ2-6, with TRBD2 as a possible D gene (5 bases). The CDR3 loop spans 14 amino acids. CDR1 is MNHNY, CDR2 SVGAGI, per germline (reference sequence). Trimming removed 6 bases at V and 1 base at J, with 7 bases between. CDR3 in DNA: TGTGCCAGCAGCTGCGGGTCTGGGGCCAACGTCCTGACTTTC. Translating it yields CASSCGSGANVLTF.

This clonotype was seen at least ten times. The V gene is TRBV7-9, the J gene TRBJ2-5; D is perhaps TRBD1 (5 bases). Trimming removed 5 bases at V and 1 base at J, with 14 bases between. CDR1 is SEHNR, CDR2 FQNEAQ, per germline (reference sequence). The CDR3 consists of 15 residues. CDR3 sequence: CASSRATVRQETQYF. In nucleotides, the CDR3 is TGTGCCAGCAGCCGCGCGACAGTTCGCCAAGAGACCCAGTACTTC.

This clonotype was seen a handful of times. The J gene is TRBJ2-3, the V gene TRBV11-3; 8 bases are shared with TRBD2. Trimming cost V 5 bases and J 4 bases; bases outside gene matches: 8. The CDR3 loop spans 15 amino acids. Germline assignment: CDR1 SGHNT and CDR2 YENEEA. CDR3 sequence (DNA): TGTGCCAGCAGCCCCAGCGGGGGCGGACCAGATACGCAGTATTTT. It encodes CASSPSGGGPDTQYF.